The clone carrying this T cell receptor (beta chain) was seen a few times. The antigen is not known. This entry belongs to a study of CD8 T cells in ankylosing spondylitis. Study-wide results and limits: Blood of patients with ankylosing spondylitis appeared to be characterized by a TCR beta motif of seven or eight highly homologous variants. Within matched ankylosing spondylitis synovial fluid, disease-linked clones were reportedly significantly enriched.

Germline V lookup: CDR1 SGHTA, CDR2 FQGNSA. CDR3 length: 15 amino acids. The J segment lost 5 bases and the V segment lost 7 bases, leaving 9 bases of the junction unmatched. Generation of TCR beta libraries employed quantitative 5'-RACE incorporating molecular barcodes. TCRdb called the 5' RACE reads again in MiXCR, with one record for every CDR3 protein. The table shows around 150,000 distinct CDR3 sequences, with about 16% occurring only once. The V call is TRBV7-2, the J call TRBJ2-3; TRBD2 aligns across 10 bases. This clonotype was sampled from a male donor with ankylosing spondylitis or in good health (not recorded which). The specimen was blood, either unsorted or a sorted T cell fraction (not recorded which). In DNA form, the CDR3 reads TGTGCCAGCACCCTGCTAGCGGGAGCCGAAGATACGCAGTATTTT. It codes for CASTLLAGAEDTQYF.